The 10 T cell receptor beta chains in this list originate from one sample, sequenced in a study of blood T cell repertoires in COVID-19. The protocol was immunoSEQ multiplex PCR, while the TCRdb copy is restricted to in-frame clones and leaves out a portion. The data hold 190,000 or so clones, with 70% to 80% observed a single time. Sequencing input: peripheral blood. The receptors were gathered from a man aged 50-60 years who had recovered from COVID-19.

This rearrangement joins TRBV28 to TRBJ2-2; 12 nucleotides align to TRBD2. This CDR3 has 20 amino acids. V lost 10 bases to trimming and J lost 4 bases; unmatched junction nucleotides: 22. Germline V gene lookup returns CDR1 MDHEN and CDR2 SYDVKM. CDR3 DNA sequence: TGTGCCATAAATAACCGGGACAAGAGACTAGCGGGAGTTGGCACCGGGGAGCTGTTTTTT. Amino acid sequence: CAINNRDKRLAGVGTGELFF.

The CDR3 reads CASSLRGVEQYF. CDR3 nucleotide sequence: TGTGCCAGCAGCTTACGGGGGGTCGAGCAGTACTTC. The chain is built from TRBV7-2 and TRBJ2-7; 7 bases match TRBD2. V shed 2 bases, J shed 6 bases, and the junction held 1 base outside the gene matches. CDR1 and CDR2 (germline): SGHTA, FQGNSA. The CDR3 is made up of 12 amino acids.

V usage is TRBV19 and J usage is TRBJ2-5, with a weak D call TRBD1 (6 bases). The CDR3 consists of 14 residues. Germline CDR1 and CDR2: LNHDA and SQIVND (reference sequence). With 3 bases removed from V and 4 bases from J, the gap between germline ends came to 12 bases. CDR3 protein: CASSIQQGPETQYF. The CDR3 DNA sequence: TGTGCCAGTAGTATTCAACAGGGACCAGAGACCCAGTACTTC. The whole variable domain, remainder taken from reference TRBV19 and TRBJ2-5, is DGGITQSPKYLFRKEGQNVTLSCEQNLNHDAMYWYRQDPGQGLRLIYYSQIVNDFQKGDIAEGYSVSREKKESFPLTVTSAQKNPTAFYLCASSIQQGPETQYFGPGTRLLVL.

The CDR3 sequence is CASLRDSYEQYF. Written as DNA, the CDR3 is TGTGCCAGCCTCAGGGACTCCTACGAGCAGTACTTC. This chain links TRBV28 with TRBJ2-7; D is possibly TRBD1 (5 bases). The CDR3 runs to 12 residues. Trimming left V 8 bases short and J 0 bases short, with 8 bases between. CDR1 MDHEN and CDR2 SYDVKM come from the germline V gene.

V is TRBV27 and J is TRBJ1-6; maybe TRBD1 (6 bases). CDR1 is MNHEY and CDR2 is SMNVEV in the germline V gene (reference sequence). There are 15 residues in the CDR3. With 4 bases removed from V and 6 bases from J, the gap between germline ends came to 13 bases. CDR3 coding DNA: TGTGCCAGCAGTTCCCCAGGGGTGGGTAATTCACCCCTCCACTTT. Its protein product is CASSSPGVGNSPLHF.

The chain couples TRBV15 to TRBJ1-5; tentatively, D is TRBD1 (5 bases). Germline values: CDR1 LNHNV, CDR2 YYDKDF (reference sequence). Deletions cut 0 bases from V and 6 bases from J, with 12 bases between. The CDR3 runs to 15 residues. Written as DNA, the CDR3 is TGTGCCACCAGCAGAGACCTAAGGGGCGTTCAGCCCCAGCATTTT. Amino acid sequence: CATSRDLRGVQPQHF. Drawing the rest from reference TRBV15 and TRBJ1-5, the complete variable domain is DAMVIQNPRYQVTQFGKPVTLSCSQTLNHNVMYWYQQKSSQAPKLLFHYYDKDFNNEADTPDNFQSRRPNTSFCFLDIRSPGLGDTAMYLCATSRDLRGVQPQHFGDGTRLSIL.

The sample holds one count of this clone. The chain's CDR3 is CASSQGTENEQFF. CDR3 coding DNA: TGTGCCAGCAGCCAAGGGACAGAAAATGAGCAGTTCTTC. The J gene is TRBJ2-1, the V gene TRBV5-4, with 7 positions matching TRBD1. Trimming removed 4 bases from V and 7 bases from J; junction bases left unmatched: 5. Germline V gives CDR1 SGHNT, CDR2 YYREEE (reference sequence). The CDR3 spans 13 residues.

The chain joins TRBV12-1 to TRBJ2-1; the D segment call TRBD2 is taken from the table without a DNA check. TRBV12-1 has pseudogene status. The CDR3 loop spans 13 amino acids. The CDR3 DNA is TGTGCCAGCAGCCCCCCAAGTCGGGATGAGCAGTTCTTC. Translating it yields CASSPPSRDEQFF.

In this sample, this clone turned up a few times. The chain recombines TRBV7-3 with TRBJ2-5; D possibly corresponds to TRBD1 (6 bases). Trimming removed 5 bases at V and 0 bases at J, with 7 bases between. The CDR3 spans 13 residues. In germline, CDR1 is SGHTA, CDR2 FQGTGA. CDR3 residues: CASSRDNQETQYF. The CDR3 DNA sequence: TGTGCCAGCAGCCGGGACAACCAAGAGACCCAGTACTTC.

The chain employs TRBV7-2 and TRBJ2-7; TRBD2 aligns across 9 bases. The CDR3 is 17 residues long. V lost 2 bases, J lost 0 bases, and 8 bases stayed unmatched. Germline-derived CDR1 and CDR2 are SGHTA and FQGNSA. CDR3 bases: TGTGCCAGCAGCTTAAGGTCGCCAGCGGGAGGCTCCTACGAGCAGTACTTC. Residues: CASSLRSPAGGSYEQYF.